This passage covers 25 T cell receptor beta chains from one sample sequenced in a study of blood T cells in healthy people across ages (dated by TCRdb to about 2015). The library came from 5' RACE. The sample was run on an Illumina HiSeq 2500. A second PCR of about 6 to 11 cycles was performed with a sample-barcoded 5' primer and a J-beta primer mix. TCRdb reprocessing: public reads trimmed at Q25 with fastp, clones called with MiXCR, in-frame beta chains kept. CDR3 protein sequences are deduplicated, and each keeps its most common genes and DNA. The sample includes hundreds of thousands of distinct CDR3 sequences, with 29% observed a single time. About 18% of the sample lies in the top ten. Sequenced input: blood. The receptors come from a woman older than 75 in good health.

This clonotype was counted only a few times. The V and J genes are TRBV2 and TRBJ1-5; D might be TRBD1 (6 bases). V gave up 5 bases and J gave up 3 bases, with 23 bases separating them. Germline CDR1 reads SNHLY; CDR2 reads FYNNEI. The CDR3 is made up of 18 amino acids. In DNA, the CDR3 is TGTGCCAGCAGTAACCAGGGGTTAGGAGGAGGGATCAATCAGCCCCAGCATTTT. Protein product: CASSNQGLGGGINQPQHF. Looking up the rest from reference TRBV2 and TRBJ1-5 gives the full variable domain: EPEVTQTPSHQVTQMGQEVILRCVPISNHLYFYWYRQILGQKVEFLVSFYNNEISEKSEIFDDQFSVERPDGSNFTLKIRSTKLEDSAMYFCASSNQGLGGGINQPQHFGDGTRLSIL.

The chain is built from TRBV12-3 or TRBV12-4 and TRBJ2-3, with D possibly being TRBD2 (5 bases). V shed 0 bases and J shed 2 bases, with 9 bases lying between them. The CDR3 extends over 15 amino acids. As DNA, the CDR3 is TGTGCCAGCAGTTTAGCGGGAGAGAACACAGATACGCAGTATTTT. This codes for CASSLAGENTDTQYF.

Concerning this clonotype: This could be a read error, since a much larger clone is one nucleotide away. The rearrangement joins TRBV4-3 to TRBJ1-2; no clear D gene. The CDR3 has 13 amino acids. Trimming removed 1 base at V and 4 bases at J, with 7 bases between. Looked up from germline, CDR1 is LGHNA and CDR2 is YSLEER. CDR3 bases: TGCGCCAGCAGCCAAGGATACAGCTATGGCTACACCTTC. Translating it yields CASSQGYSYGYTF.

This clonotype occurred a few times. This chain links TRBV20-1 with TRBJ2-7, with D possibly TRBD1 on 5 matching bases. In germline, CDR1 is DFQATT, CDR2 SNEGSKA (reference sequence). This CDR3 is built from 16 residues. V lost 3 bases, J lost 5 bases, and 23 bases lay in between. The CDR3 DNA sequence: TGCAGTGCTAGCCCCACGACAAGGACACAATGGAACGAGCAGTACTTC. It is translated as CSASPTTRTQWNEQYF.

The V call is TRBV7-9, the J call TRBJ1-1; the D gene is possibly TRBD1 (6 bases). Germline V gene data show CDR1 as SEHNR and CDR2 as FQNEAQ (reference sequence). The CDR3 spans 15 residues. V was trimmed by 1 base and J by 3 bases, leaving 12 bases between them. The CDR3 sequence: CASSLGEGGDTEAFF. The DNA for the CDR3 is TGTGCCAGCAGCTTAGGGGAGGGGGGAGACACTGAAGCTTTCTTT.

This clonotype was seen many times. In DNA, the CDR3 is TGTGCCAGCACTTCCGGCGGGACTAGCGTGTACGAGCAGTACTTC. Its protein is CASTSGGTSVYEQYF. This chain links TRBV12-3 or TRBV12-4 with TRBJ2-7; 10 bases agree with TRBD2. This CDR3 contains 15 residues. The V and J ends lost 7 bases and 4 bases, in that order; junction bases with no gene match: 10.

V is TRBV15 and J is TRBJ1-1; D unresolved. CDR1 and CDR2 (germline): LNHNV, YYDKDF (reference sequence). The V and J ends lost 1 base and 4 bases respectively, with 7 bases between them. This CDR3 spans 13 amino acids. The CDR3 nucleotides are TGTGCCACCAGCAGAGGAGGTTTCACTGAAGCTTTCTTT. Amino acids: CATSRGGFTEAFF.

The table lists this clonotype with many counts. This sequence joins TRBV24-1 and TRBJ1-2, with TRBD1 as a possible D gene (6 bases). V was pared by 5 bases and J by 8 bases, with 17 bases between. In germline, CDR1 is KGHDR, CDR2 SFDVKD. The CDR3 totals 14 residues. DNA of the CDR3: TGTGCCACCAGTGGGGCGGGACAAAATAGAGGCTACACCTTC. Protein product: CATSGAGQNRGYTF.

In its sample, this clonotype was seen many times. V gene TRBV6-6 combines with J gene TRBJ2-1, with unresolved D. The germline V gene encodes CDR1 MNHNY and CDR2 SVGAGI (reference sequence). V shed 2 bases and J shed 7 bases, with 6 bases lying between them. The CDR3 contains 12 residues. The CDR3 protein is CASSYGVNEQFF. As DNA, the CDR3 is TGTGCCAGCAGTTACGGGGTGAATGAGCAGTTCTTC.

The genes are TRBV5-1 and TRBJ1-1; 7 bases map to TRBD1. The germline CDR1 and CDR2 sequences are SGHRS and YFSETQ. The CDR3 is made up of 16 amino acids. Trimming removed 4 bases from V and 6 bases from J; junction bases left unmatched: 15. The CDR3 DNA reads TGCGCCAGCAGCGGACGGGACGGCAGGGGGTCCCCTGAAGCTTTCTTT. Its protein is CASSGRDGRGSPEAFF.

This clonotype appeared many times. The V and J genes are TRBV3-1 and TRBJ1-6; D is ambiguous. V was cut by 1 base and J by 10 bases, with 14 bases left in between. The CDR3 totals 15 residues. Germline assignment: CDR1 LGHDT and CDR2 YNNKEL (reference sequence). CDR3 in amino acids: CASSQVRDFGSPLHF. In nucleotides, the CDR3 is TGTGCCAGCAGCCAAGTAAGGGATTTTGGATCACCCCTCCACTTT.

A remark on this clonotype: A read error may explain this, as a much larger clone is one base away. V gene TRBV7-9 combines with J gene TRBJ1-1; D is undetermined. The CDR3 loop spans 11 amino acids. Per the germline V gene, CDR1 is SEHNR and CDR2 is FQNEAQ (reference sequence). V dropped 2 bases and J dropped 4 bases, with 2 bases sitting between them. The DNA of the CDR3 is TGTGCCAGCAGCTTATGCACTGAAGCTTTCTTT. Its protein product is CASSLCTEAFF.

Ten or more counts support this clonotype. CDR3 nucleotide sequence: TGTGCCAGCAGTTTAATCGGACAGCGAGCCTCTAAAAACATTCAGTACTTC. Its translation is CASSLIGQRASKNIQYF. The chain joins TRBV28 to TRBJ2-4, with D maybe TRBD1 (6 bases). Deletions cut 2 bases from V and 4 bases from J, with 18 bases between. The CDR3 contains 17 residues. CDR1 MDHEN and CDR2 SYDVKM come from the germline V gene.

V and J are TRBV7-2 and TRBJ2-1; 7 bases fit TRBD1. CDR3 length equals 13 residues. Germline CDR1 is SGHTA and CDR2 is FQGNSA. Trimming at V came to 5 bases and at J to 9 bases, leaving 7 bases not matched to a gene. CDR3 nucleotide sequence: TGTGCCAGCAGCGTTGTTGAGGGGGCTGAGCAGTTCTTC. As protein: CASSVVEGAEQFF.

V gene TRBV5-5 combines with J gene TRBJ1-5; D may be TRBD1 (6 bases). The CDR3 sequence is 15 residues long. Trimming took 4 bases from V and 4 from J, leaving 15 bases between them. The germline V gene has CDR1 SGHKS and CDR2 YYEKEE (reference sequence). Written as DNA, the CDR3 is TGTGCCAGCAGCCCCTATGGACAGAGGAATCAGCCCCAGCATTTT. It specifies CASSPYGQRNQPQHF.

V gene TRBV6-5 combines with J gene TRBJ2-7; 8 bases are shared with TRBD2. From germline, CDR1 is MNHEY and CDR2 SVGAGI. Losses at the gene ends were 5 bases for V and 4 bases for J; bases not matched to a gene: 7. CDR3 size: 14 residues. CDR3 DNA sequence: TGTGCCAGCAGTAACGCGGGGGGAGGTTACGAGCAGTACTTC. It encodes CASSNAGGGYEQYF.

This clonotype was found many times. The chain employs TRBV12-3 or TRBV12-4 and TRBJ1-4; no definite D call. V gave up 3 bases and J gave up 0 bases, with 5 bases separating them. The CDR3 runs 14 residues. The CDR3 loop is CASSFGSTNEKLFF. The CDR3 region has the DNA TGTGCCAGCAGTTTTGGTTCAACTAATGAAAAACTGTTTTTT.

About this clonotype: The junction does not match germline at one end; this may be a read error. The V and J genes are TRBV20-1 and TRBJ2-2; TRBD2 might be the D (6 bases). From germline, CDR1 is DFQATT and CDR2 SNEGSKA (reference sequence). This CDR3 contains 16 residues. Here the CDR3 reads CSATPLGGIDTGERFF. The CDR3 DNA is TGCAGTGCTACACCCCTCGGGGGTATAGACACCGGGGAGCGGTTTTTT.

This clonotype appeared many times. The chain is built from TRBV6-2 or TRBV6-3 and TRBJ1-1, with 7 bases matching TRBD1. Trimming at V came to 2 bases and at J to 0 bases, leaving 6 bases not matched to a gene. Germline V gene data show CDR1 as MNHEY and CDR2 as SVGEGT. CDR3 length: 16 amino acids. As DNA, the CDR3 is TGTGCCAGCAGTTACGGGGCGGGGACAGTGAACACTGAAGCTTTCTTT. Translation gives CASSYGAGTVNTEAFF.

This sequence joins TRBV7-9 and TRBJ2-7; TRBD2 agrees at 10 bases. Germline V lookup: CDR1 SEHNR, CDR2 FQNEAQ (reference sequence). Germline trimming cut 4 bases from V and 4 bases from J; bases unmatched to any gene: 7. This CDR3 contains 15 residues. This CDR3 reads CASSSLRTSGYEQYF. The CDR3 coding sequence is TGTGCCAGCAGCTCCCTACGGACTAGCGGATACGAGCAGTACTTC.

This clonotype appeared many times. The CDR3 DNA is TGCAGTGCTAGATTGGGCGGGGGGGGACAAGAGACCCAGTACTTC. Its translation: CSARLGGGGQETQYF. The gene calls are TRBV20-1 and TRBJ2-5; 9 bases agree with TRBD2. From germline, CDR1 is DFQATT and CDR2 SNEGSKA (reference sequence). This CDR3 spans 15 amino acids. V trimming: 2 bases; J trimming: 2 bases; junction bases outside the gene matches: 6.

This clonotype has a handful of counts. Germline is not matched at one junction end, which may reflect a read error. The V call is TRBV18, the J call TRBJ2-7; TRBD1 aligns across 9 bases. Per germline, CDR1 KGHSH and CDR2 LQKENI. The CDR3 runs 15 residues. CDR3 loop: CANSAPGQGAYEQYF. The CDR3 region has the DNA TGTGCCAACTCAGCCCCGGGACAGGGTGCCTACGAGCAGTACTTC.

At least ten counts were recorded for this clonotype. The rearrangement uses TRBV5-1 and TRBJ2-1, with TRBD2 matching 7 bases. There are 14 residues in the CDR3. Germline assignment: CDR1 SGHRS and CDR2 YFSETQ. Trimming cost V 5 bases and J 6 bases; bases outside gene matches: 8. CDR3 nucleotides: TGCGCCAGCAGTGCCGGGACTACGTCCAATGAGCAGTTCTTC. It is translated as CASSAGTTSNEQFF.

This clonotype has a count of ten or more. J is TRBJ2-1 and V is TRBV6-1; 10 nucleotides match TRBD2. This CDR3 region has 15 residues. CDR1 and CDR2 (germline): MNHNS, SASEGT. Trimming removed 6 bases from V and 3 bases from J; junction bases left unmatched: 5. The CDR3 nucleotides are TGTGCCAGCAGGCTAGCGGGGGCCAACTACAATGAGCAGTTCTTC. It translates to CASRLAGANYNEQFF.

This chain's CDR3 is CSASSTGTGGTEAFF. CDR3 sequence (DNA): TGCAGTGCTAGTTCTACCGGGACAGGGGGCACTGAAGCTTTCTTT. The chain combines TRBV20-1 with TRBJ1-1; 11 positions agree with TRBD1. CDR1 is DFQATT and CDR2 is SNEGSKA in the germline V gene (reference sequence). V lost 3 bases to trimming and J lost 4 bases; unmatched junction nucleotides: 7. This CDR3 is built from 15 residues.